These T cell receptor beta chains were read from a single sample in a study of blood T cell repertoires in COVID-19. Assay: immunoSEQ multiplex PCR; the TCRdb copy retains only in-frame clones and omits some. The sample carries 40,000 to 55,000 clones, about 90% recorded once. The material sequenced was peripheral blood. All receptors derive from a human donor in a cohort sampled during active COVID-19. The CDR3 runs from the conserved cysteine through the conserved F or W. The order of the fields is J gene, clone size, D gene, V gene, CDR3 DNA, CDR3 protein. The D gene is left open where the match is weak. Size is stated for part of the rows, as once, few or many counts, or as a class when the clone is expanded.

j_call: TRBJ1-5; clone_size: once; d_call: NA; v_call: TRBV4-1; cdr3_nt: TGCGCCAGCAGCCAAGGTTTGGCGGGAACCGAGGAGCCCCAGCATTTT; cdr3_aa: CASSQGLAGTEEPQHF
j_call: TRBJ2-2; clone_size: NA; d_call: TRBD2; v_call: TRBV15; cdr3_nt: TGTGCCACCAGCAGAGACAGCGGGGGGGCCGGGGAGCTGTTTTTT; cdr3_aa: CATSRDSGGAGELFF
j_call: TRBJ2-1; clone_size: NA; d_call: NA; v_call: TRBV7-7; cdr3_nt: TGTGCCAGCAGCTTAGACGGGAGCTCCTACAATGAGCAGTTCTTC; cdr3_aa: CASSLDGSSYNEQFF
j_call: TRBJ2-2; clone_size: NA; d_call: NA; v_call: TRBV5-4; cdr3_nt: TGTGCCAGCAGCTTGCCCCCCCCGGGGGAGCTGTTTTTT; cdr3_aa: CASSLPPPGELFF
j_call: TRBJ1-6; clone_size: NA; d_call: NA; v_call: TRBV6-5; cdr3_nt: TGTGCCAGCAGTCAGGGAGCGGGCTATAATTCACCCCTCCACTTT; cdr3_aa: CASSQGAGYNSPLHF
j_call: TRBJ1-2; clone_size: NA; d_call: NA; v_call: TRBV7-2; cdr3_nt: TGTGCCAGCAGCTTAGGGACAGCCGAAACTAACTATGGCTACACCTTC; cdr3_aa: CASSLGTAETNYGYTF
j_call: TRBJ2-2; clone_size: NA; d_call: TRBD2; v_call: TRBV6-6; cdr3_nt: TGTGCCAGCAGTCCACGCGGGGGGAACACCGGGGAGCTGTTTTTT; cdr3_aa: CASSPRGGNTGELFF
j_call: TRBJ1-2; clone_size: NA; d_call: NA; v_call: TRBV2; cdr3_nt: TGTGCCAGCAGTGCACAGCCCTATGGCTACACCTTC; cdr3_aa: CASSAQPYGYTF
j_call: TRBJ1-1; clone_size: once; d_call: NA; v_call: TRBV30; cdr3_nt: TGTGCCTGGAGTGTACAAACGGGGTGGGCTGAAGCTTTCTTT; cdr3_aa: CAWSVQTGWAEAFF
j_call: TRBJ2-3; clone_size: NA; d_call: NA; v_call: TRBV28; cdr3_nt: TGTGCCAGCAGTTTAACTAGTGGTACGCAGTATTTT; cdr3_aa: CASSLTSGTQYF
j_call: TRBJ2-2; clone_size: NA; d_call: TRBD1; v_call: TRBV11-3; cdr3_nt: TGTGCCAGCACCTTGACAGGGGACACCGGGGAGCTGTTTTTT; cdr3_aa: CASTLTGDTGELFF
j_call: TRBJ1-5; clone_size: NA; d_call: NA; v_call: TRBV7-2; cdr3_nt: TGTGCCAGCAGCCACAGTGGGCCCCTTTCGAATCAGCCCCAGCATTTT; cdr3_aa: CASSHSGPLSNQPQHF
j_call: TRBJ2-7; clone_size: NA; d_call: TRBD1; v_call: TRBV6-2/TRBV6-3; cdr3_nt: TGTGCCAGCAGTCCACGACAGGGGTCCTACGAGCAGTACTTC; cdr3_aa: CASSPRQGSYEQYF
j_call: TRBJ1-1; clone_size: NA; d_call: NA; v_call: TRBV5-1; cdr3_nt: TGCGCCAGCAGCTTGACAGGGCTTAACACTGAAGCTTTCTTT; cdr3_aa: CASSLTGLNTEAFF
j_call: TRBJ1-4; clone_size: few; d_call: NA; v_call: TRBV29-1; cdr3_nt: TGCAGCGCCGGGGGGGGCGATGAAAAACTGTTTTTT; cdr3_aa: CSAGGGDEKLFF
j_call: TRBJ2-3; clone_size: NA; d_call: TRBD2; v_call: TRBV4-2; cdr3_nt: TGTGCCAGCAGCCCGACTAGCAGGACTAGCGGGGTATCGCAGTATTTT; cdr3_aa: CASSPTSRTSGVSQYF
j_call: TRBJ2-1; clone_size: NA; d_call: NA; v_call: TRBV18; cdr3_nt: TGTGCCAGCTCACCCCGTTCCTATGAGCAGTTCTTC; cdr3_aa: CASSPRSYEQFF
j_call: TRBJ2-1; clone_size: NA; d_call: NA; v_call: TRBV9; cdr3_nt: TGTGCCAGCAGCGATGCGAGGGGGACGAATGAGCAGTTCTTC; cdr3_aa: CASSDARGTNEQFF
j_call: TRBJ2-7; clone_size: NA; d_call: TRBD2; v_call: TRBV2; cdr3_nt: TGTGCCAGCAGTGAAAGGGGACTAGCCGGCCCCGAGCAGTACTTC; cdr3_aa: CASSERGLAGPEQYF
j_call: TRBJ2-3; clone_size: NA; d_call: NA; v_call: TRBV13; cdr3_nt: TGTGCCAGCAGCTTACGGTTCGGGGTTGTAGCAGACACAGATACGCAGTATTTT; cdr3_aa: CASSLRFGVVADTDTQYF
j_call: TRBJ1-1; clone_size: NA; d_call: TRBD1; v_call: TRBV6-5; cdr3_nt: TGTGCCAGCAGTTACTCTCGGACAGGGCCGTACACTGAAGCTTTCTTT; cdr3_aa: CASSYSRTGPYTEAFF
j_call: TRBJ1-1; clone_size: NA; d_call: NA; v_call: TRBV27; cdr3_nt: TGTGCCAGTGGCCTGATGCCAGGGGAGACTGAAGCTTTCTTT; cdr3_aa: CASGLMPGETEAFF
j_call: TRBJ2-7; clone_size: NA; d_call: TRBD1; v_call: TRBV11-3; cdr3_nt: TGTGCCAGCAGCACCGGGACAGGGTCATACGAGCAGTACTTC; cdr3_aa: CASSTGTGSYEQYF
j_call: TRBJ2-7; clone_size: few; d_call: NA; v_call: TRBV19; cdr3_nt: TGTGCCAGTAGTAATCCCCAAGGGGTAGTCTACGAGCAGTACTTC; cdr3_aa: CASSNPQGVVYEQYF
j_call: TRBJ2-5; clone_size: once; d_call: TRBD1; v_call: TRBV6-5; cdr3_nt: TGTGCCAGCAGCCCGACAGGGGTACTAGAGACCCAGTACTTC; cdr3_aa: CASSPTGVLETQYF
j_call: TRBJ1-2; clone_size: once; d_call: NA; v_call: TRBV4-3; cdr3_nt: TGCGCCAGCAGACTTGATACAGGAGACCGATATGGCTACACCTTC; cdr3_aa: CASRLDTGDRYGYTF
j_call: TRBJ1-5; clone_size: NA; d_call: TRBD1; v_call: TRBV7-6; cdr3_nt: TGTGCCAGCAGCTTAGGGGGACAGGGCATCACTCAGCCCCAGCATTTT; cdr3_aa: CASSLGGQGITQPQHF
j_call: TRBJ1-5; clone_size: NA; d_call: NA; v_call: TRBV6-6; cdr3_nt: TGTGCCAGCAGGGTACTAGCCGATAGCAATCAGCCCCAGCATTTT; cdr3_aa: CASRVLADSNQPQHF
j_call: TRBJ1-1; clone_size: NA; d_call: TRBD1; v_call: TRBV6-2/TRBV6-3; cdr3_nt: TGTGCCAGCAGTTACCGGACAGGGGGCACTGAAGCTTTCTTT; cdr3_aa: CASSYRTGGTEAFF
j_call: TRBJ2-7; clone_size: NA; d_call: TRBD2; v_call: TRBV5-1; cdr3_nt: TGCGCCCGCAGCTTGCCGGGGGCGGGGGGGCCGAGTGAGCAGTACTTC; cdr3_aa: CARSLPGAGGPSEQYF
j_call: TRBJ2-2; clone_size: NA; d_call: NA; v_call: TRBV24-1; cdr3_nt: TGTGCCACCAGTGACGTTTCCCACAGGGAGCTGTTTTTT; cdr3_aa: CATSDVSHRELFF
j_call: TRBJ1-2; clone_size: few; d_call: NA; v_call: TRBV7-9; cdr3_nt: TGTGCCAGCAGCTTAACGGCCACCCCCGGGTCCTTC; cdr3_aa: CASSLTATPGSF
j_call: TRBJ1-5; clone_size: NA; d_call: NA; v_call: TRBV9; cdr3_nt: TGTGCCAGCAGCGTAGACGGACAGAACTATCAGCCCCAGCATTTT; cdr3_aa: CASSVDGQNYQPQHF
j_call: TRBJ2-1; clone_size: NA; d_call: NA; v_call: TRBV6-5; cdr3_nt: TGTGCCAGCAAGCCCGCGACAGAATTATACAATGAGCAGTTCTTC; cdr3_aa: CASKPATELYNEQFF
j_call: TRBJ2-5; clone_size: few; d_call: TRBD2; v_call: TRBV5-1; cdr3_nt: TGCGCCAGCAGCTTGGCGACTAGCGGGTACCAAGAGACCCAGTACTTC; cdr3_aa: CASSLATSGYQETQYF
j_call: TRBJ1-2; clone_size: NA; d_call: TRBD1; v_call: TRBV18; cdr3_nt: TGTGCCAGCTCACCAGACAGGGCCAACTATGGCTACACCTTC; cdr3_aa: CASSPDRANYGYTF
j_call: TRBJ2-7; clone_size: NA; d_call: TRBD1; v_call: TRBV11-2; cdr3_nt: TGTGCCAGCAGCACCGACAGGGCCCCCTACGAGCAGTACTTC; cdr3_aa: CASSTDRAPYEQYF
j_call: TRBJ2-2; clone_size: NA; d_call: NA; v_call: TRBV4-3; cdr3_nt: TGCGCCAGCAGCCAAGATCGCGGGGCCCCCGGGGAGCTGTTTTTT; cdr3_aa: CASSQDRGAPGELFF
j_call: TRBJ2-7; clone_size: once; d_call: NA; v_call: TRBV5-6; cdr3_nt: TGTGCCAGCAGCTTGACTAGCATCGAGCAGTACTTC; cdr3_aa: CASSLTSIEQYF
j_call: TRBJ2-5; clone_size: NA; d_call: NA; v_call: TRBV7-9; cdr3_nt: TGTGCCAGCAGCTTTGGTCAGGACCAAGAGACCCAGTACTTC; cdr3_aa: CASSFGQDQETQYF
j_call: TRBJ1-6; clone_size: NA; d_call: TRBD1; v_call: TRBV3-1/TRBV3-2; cdr3_nt: TGTGCCAGCAGCCTAATTCCGGGACAGGGCAATTCACCCCTCCACTTT; cdr3_aa: CASSLIPGQGNSPLHF
j_call: TRBJ2-3; clone_size: NA; d_call: TRBD2; v_call: TRBV29-1; cdr3_nt: TGCAGCGTAAGCGGGGGGGCGGAAGATACGCAGTATTTT; cdr3_aa: CSVSGGAEDTQYF
j_call: TRBJ1-1; clone_size: NA; d_call: NA; v_call: TRBV6-5; cdr3_nt: TGTGCCAGCGAGGGTAGTGGAGAGACTGAAGCTTTCTTT; cdr3_aa: CASEGSGETEAFF
j_call: TRBJ1-4; clone_size: NA; d_call: TRBD1; v_call: TRBV6-6; cdr3_nt: TGTGCCAGCAGTTACTCTAGGACAGGGGGTGAAAAACTGTTTTTT; cdr3_aa: CASSYSRTGGEKLFF
j_call: TRBJ2-3; clone_size: NA; d_call: NA; v_call: TRBV27; cdr3_nt: TGTGCCAGCAGTCCCCTAGGGGTGGAAAGGACAGATACGCAGTATTTT; cdr3_aa: CASSPLGVERTDTQYF
j_call: TRBJ1-3; clone_size: NA; d_call: NA; v_call: TRBV30; cdr3_nt: TGTGCCTGGAGCCCCGGGACACTTGGAAACACCATATATTTT; cdr3_aa: CAWSPGTLGNTIYF
j_call: TRBJ1-6; clone_size: NA; d_call: NA; v_call: TRBV2; cdr3_nt: TGTGCCAGCAGACTGACAGATTCACCCCTCCACTTT; cdr3_aa: CASRLTDSPLHF
j_call: TRBJ2-1; clone_size: NA; d_call: NA; v_call: TRBV28; cdr3_nt: TGTGCCAGCAGTTTAAGTGGCGGGGCGCTCTCCTACAATGAGCAGTTCTTC; cdr3_aa: CASSLSGGALSYNEQFF
j_call: TRBJ1-2; clone_size: once; d_call: TRBD1; v_call: TRBV11-2; cdr3_nt: TGTGCCAGCAGGGGACAGGGATCGTATGGCTACACCTTC; cdr3_aa: CASRGQGSYGYTF
j_call: TRBJ1-1; clone_size: once; d_call: NA; v_call: TRBV3-1/TRBV3-2; cdr3_nt: TGTGCCAGCAGCCACGGGATAAACACTGAAGCTTTCTTT; cdr3_aa: CASSHGINTEAFF
j_call: TRBJ2-3; clone_size: NA; d_call: TRBD1; v_call: TRBV7-9; cdr3_nt: TGTGCCAGCAGCTGGGGACAGGGGGCCGCAGATACGCAGTATTTT; cdr3_aa: CASSWGQGAADTQYF
j_call: TRBJ2-5; clone_size: NA; d_call: TRBD2; v_call: TRBV6-2/TRBV6-3; cdr3_nt: TGTGCCAGCAGCCAAAGACTAGCGGGGGGGGAGACCCAGTACTTC; cdr3_aa: CASSQRLAGGETQYF
j_call: TRBJ1-3; clone_size: NA; d_call: TRBD1; v_call: TRBV18; cdr3_nt: TGTGCCAGCTCCCCTAATAGACAGGGGCCCAGCTCTGGAAACACCATATATTTT; cdr3_aa: CASSPNRQGPSSGNTIYF
j_call: TRBJ2-7; clone_size: NA; d_call: NA; v_call: TRBV7-2; cdr3_nt: TGTGCCAGCAGCTCATCTACAGGGTTCGGGGAGCAGTACTTC; cdr3_aa: CASSSSTGFGEQYF
j_call: TRBJ1-2; clone_size: NA; d_call: NA; v_call: TRBV30; cdr3_nt: TGTGCCTGGAGTGTCTGGGGGGATGGCTACACCTTC; cdr3_aa: CAWSVWGDGYTF
j_call: TRBJ2-1; clone_size: NA; d_call: TRBD2; v_call: TRBV27; cdr3_nt: TGTGCCAGCAGTTTAACTAGCGGGGGTCCCTACAATGAGCAGTTCTTC; cdr3_aa: CASSLTSGGPYNEQFF
j_call: TRBJ1-5; clone_size: NA; d_call: NA; v_call: TRBV4-1; cdr3_nt: TGCGCCAGCAGCCAAGAGGGGCAGGGCAGCAATCAGCCCCAGCATTTT; cdr3_aa: CASSQEGQGSNQPQHF
j_call: TRBJ2-7; clone_size: NA; d_call: TRBD1; v_call: TRBV29-1; cdr3_nt: TGCAGCACCCGGACAGGGGATCTCCACGAGCAGTACTTC; cdr3_aa: CSTRTGDLHEQYF
j_call: TRBJ2-3; clone_size: NA; d_call: TRBD2; v_call: TRBV5-4; cdr3_nt: TGTGCCAGCAGCCAGTACGCGGGGGGGAGCACAGATACGCAGTATTTT; cdr3_aa: CASSQYAGGSTDTQYF